These T cell receptor beta chains were read from a single sample in a study of T cells in Graves' hyperthyroidism and ophthalmopathy. Using its own MiXCR run on the multiplex PCR reads, TCRdb lists one record per CDR3 protein. The sample includes hundreds of thousands of distinct CDR3 sequences, under 45% of them seen just once. Sequencing used blood. Receptor source: a middle-aged woman with Graves' hyperthyroidism. Both conserved end residues are trimmed from each CDR3. The D gene is left open where the match is weak. Some rows have no size entry. The others give once, few or many, or a class for an expanded clone.

cdr3_length,j_call,clone_size,v_call,d_call,cdr3_aa
12,TRBJ2-7,few,TRBV4-2,.,ASGFGGITYEQY
12,TRBJ1-3,many,TRBV24-1,TRBD1,ATSEGANGNTIY
11,TRBJ2-5,many,TRBV20-1,TRBD1,SASSDRGETQY
12,TRBJ1-4,.,TRBV4-3,.,ASSQGYRNEKLF
14,TRBJ1-2,.,TRBV4-3,.,ASSQGLTGIAYGYT
15,TRBJ1-4,.,TRBV19,.,ASSLRGEGGTNEKLF
12,TRBJ2-5,.,TRBV3-1,.,ASSVYRDPETQY
13,TRBJ2-7,many,TRBV7-2,.,ASSSSTVPSYEQY
15,TRBJ1-2,.,TRBV7-2,TRBD1,ASSSRDRAANYYGYT
11,TRBJ1-6,.,TRBV7-8,TRBD1,ASTTGGNSPLH
12,TRBJ2-7,many,TRBV10-3,TRBD1,AITSGTGDLEQY
13,TRBJ1-2,many,TRBV20-1,TRBD1,SAIGQGATNYGYT
13,.,.,TRBV25-1,.,ASSESGTLYNEQF
12,TRBJ1-5,.,TRBV2,.,ASVRGQSNQPQH